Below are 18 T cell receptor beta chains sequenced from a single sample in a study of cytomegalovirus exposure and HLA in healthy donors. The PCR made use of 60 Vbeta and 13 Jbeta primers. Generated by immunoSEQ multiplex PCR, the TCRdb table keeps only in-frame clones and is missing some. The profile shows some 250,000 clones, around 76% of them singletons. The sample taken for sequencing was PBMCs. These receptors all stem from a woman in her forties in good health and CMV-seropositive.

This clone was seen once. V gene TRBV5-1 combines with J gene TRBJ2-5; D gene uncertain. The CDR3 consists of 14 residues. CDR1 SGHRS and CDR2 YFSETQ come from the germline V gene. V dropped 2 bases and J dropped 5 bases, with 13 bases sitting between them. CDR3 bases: TGCGCCAGCAGCTTCGACCTAGGCTGGGAGACCCAGTACTTC. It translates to CASSFDLGWETQYF. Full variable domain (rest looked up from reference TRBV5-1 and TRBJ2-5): KAGVTQTPRYLIKTRGQQVTLSCSPISGHRSVSWYQQTPGQGLQFLFEYFSETQRNKGNFPGRFSGRQFSNSRSEMNVSTLELGDSALYLCASSFDLGWETQYFGPGTRLLVL.

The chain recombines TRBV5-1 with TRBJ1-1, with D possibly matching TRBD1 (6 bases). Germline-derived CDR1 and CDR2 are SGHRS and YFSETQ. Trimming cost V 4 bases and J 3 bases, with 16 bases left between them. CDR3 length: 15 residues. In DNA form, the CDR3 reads TGCGCCAGCAGCCAGGACAGTCGAAAAGACACTGAAGCTTTCTTT. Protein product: CASSQDSRKDTEAFF.

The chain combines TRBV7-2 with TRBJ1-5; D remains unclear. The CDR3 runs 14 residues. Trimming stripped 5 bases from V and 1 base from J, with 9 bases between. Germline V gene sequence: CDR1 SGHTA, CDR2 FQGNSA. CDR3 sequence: CASSHRGSNQPQHF. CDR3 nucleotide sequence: TGTGCCAGCAGCCATCGGGGAAGCAATCAGCCCCAGCATTTT.

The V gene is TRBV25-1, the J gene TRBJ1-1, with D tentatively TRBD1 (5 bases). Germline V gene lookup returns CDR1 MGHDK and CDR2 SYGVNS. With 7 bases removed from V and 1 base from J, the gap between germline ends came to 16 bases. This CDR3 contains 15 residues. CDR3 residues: CASTPYQGENTEAFF. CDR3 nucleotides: TGTGCCAGCACCCCTTACCAGGGCGAGAACACTGAAGCTTTCTTT.

CDR3 sequence (DNA): TGTGCCAGCAGCTTAGTGCGGAGCTCCTACGAGCAGTACTTC. Its protein product is CASSLVRSSYEQYF. V and J are TRBV13 and TRBJ2-7; D ambiguous. Trimming left V 1 base short and J 0 bases short, with 7 bases between. The CDR3 runs 14 residues. Germline assignment: CDR1 PRHDT and CDR2 FYEKMQ (reference sequence).

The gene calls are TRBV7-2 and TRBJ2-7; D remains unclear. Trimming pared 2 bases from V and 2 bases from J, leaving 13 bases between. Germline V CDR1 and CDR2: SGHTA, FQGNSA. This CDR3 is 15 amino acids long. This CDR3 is CASSLSPAETYEQYF. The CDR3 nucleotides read TGTGCCAGCAGCTTAAGTCCGGCGGAGACCTACGAGCAGTACTTC.

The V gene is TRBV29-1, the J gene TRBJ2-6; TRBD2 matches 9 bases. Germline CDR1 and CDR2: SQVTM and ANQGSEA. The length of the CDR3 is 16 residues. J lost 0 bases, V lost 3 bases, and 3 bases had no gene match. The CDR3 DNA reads TGCAGCGTTGACGGTAGCGGGGGCTCTGGGGCCAACGTCCTGACTTTC. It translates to CSVDGSGGSGANVLTF.

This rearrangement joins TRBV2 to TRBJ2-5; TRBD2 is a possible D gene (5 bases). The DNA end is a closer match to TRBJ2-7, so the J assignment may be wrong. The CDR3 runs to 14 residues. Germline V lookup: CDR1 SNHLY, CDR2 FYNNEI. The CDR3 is CASSEHSGPGEQYF. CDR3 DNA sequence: TGTGCCAGCAGTGAACACAGCGGTCCTGGCGAGCAGTACTTC.

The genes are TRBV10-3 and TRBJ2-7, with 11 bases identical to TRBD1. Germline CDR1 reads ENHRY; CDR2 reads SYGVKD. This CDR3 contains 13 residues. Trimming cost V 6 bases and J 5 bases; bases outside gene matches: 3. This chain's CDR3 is CAISGTGGDEQYF. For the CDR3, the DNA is TGTGCCATCAGCGGGACAGGGGGGGACGAGCAGTACTTC.

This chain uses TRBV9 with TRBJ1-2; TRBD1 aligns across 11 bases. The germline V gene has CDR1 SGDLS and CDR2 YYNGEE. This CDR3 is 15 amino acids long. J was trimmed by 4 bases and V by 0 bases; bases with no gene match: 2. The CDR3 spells CASSVEGTGGYGYTF. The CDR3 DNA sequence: TGTGCCAGCAGCGTAGAAGGGACAGGGGGCTATGGCTACACCTTC.

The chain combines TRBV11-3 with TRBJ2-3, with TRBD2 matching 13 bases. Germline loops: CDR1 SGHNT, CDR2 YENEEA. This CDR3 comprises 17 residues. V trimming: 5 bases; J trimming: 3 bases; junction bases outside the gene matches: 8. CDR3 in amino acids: CASSPRLAGGRTDTQYF. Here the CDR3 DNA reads TGTGCCAGCAGCCCCAGACTAGCGGGAGGTAGGACAGATACGCAGTATTTT.

DNA for the CDR3: TGTGCCAGCAGTGAAGTGTCGGGTTCGGGGGGGACCCAGTACTTC. Translated: CASSEVSGSGGTQYF. This rearrangement joins TRBV6-1 to TRBJ2-5, with 7 bases fitting TRBD2. Germline loops: CDR1 MNHNS, CDR2 SASEGT. The CDR3 loop spans 15 amino acids. J gave up 7 bases and V 1 base, and 9 bases lay outside the gene matches.

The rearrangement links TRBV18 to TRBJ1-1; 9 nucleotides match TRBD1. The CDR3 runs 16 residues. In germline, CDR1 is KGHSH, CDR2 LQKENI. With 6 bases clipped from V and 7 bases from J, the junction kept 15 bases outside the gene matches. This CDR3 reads CASSPNPGQGVVEAFF. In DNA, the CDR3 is TGTGCCAGCTCGCCCAATCCGGGACAGGGCGTGGTTGAAGCTTTCTTT.

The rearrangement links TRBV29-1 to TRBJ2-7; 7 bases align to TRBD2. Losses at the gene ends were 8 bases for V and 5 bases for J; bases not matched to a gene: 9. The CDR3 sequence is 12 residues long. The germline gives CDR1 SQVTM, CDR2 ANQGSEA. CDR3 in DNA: TGCAGCACGGGGAGGGGAACCCACGAGCAGTACTTC. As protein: CSTGRGTHEQYF.

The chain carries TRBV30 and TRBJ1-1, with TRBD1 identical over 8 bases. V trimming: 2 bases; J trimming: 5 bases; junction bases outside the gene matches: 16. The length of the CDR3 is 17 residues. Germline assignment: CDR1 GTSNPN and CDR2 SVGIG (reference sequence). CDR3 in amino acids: CAWSPPGGGEPPTEAFF. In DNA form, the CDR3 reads TGTGCCTGGAGTCCCCCAGGGGGCGGCGAGCCACCAACTGAAGCTTTCTTT.

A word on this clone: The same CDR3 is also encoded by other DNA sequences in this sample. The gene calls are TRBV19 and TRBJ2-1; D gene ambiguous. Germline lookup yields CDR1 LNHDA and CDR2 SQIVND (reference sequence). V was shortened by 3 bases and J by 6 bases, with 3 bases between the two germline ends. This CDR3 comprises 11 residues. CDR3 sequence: CASSIINEQFF. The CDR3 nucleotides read TGTGCCAGTAGTATCATCAATGAGCAGTTCTTC.

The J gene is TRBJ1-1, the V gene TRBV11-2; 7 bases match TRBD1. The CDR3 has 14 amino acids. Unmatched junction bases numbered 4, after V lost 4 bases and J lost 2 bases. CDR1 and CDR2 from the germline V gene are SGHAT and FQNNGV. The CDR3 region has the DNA TGTGCCAGCAGCTCACAGGGGTTTAACACTGAAGCTTTCTTT. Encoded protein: CASSSQGFNTEAFF.

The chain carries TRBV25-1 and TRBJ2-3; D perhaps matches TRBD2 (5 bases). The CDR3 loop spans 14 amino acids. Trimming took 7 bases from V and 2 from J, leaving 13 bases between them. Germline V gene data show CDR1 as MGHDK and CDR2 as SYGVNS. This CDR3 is CASTPQRTTDTQYF. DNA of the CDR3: TGTGCCAGCACCCCACAGCGGACCACAGATACGCAGTATTTT.